The rows below give T cell receptor beta chains drawn from one sample of a study of blood T cells in healthy people across ages. MiXCR was run by TCRdb on the 5' RACE reads, yielding one entry per CDR3 protein. This table holds roughly 1.5 million distinct CDR3 sequences, roughly 43% found once. The specimen was blood. Receptors were obtained from a woman aged 18-29 years in good health. Each CDR3 is given with its conserved first and last residue. A D gene is named only where the DNA matches it firmly. Clone size is stated in some rows and not others, as once, few, many or a class when expanded.

>few|-|TRBV7-2|TRBJ2-1
TGTGCCAGCAGCCAAGACCTAAACCCCAACAATGAGCAGTTCTTC
CASSQDLNPNNEQFF
>once|TRBD2|TRBV30|TRBJ2-1
TGTGCAGCCACCGGGACTAGCGGGGTCAATGAGCAGTTCTTC
CAATGTSGVNEQFF
>-|-|TRBV20-1|TRBJ2-1
TGCAGTGCGAGCGAGGGTACCTACAATGAGCAGGTCTTC
CSASEGTYNEQVF
>few|-|TRBV28|TRBJ1-5
TGTGCCAGCAGTTTATTGGCGGCTACCATAAATCAGCCCCAGCATTTT
CASSLLAATINQPQHF
>-|TRBD1|TRBV29-1|TRBJ2-7
TGCAGCGTTGAGGAACAGGGGGCCGAGCAGTACTTC
CSVEEQGAEQYF
>many|TRBD1|TRBV6-5|TRBJ2-1
TGTGCCAGCAGCTATACAGGGGGTGCCGTCAATGAGCAGTTCTTC
CASSYTGGAVNEQFF
>-|TRBD2|TRBV3-1|TRBJ2-1
TGTGCCAGCAGCCAAGATAGAGGGACTAGATGGGAGCAGTTCTTC
CASSQDRGTRWEQFF
>-|-|TRBV7-9|TRBJ1-2
TGTGCCAGCACTTACAGACAGAGCGGCTACACCTTC
CASTYRQSGYTF
>few|-|TRBV6-2/TRBV6-3|TRBJ2-4
TGTGCCAGCAGCCCCTGGGGGGATGCAGCCAAAAACATTCAGTACTTC
CASSPWGDAAKNIQYF
>-|TRBD2|TRBV6-2/TRBV6-3|TRBJ2-4
TGTGCCAGCAGTGACCCGGGACCGGGGGGAAACATTCAGTACTTC
CASSDPGPGGNIQYF
>-|TRBD1|TRBV3-1|TRBJ1-2
TGTGCCGGCAGCCCCCGCAGGGGGCAGGATGGCTACACCTTC
CAGSPRRGQDGYTF
>-|-|TRBV7-8|TRBJ1-5
TGTGCCAGCAGCCCTCTCGCGATTCTCAATCAGCCCCAGCATTTT
CASSPLAILNQPQHF
>few|-|TRBV12-5|TRBJ1-2
TGTGCTAGTGGTTTTTGGTCATCGGACTATGGCTACACCTTC
CASGFWSSDYGYTF
>-|-|TRBV20-1|TRBJ2-1
TGCAGTGCTAGAGATCACCTAGCACTGAGCTCCTACAATGAGCAGTTCTTC
CSARDHLALSSYNEQFF
>-|-|TRBV27|TRBJ2-7
TGTGCCAGCAGTTTATCCGGTCAGGGGGGCGTTTTCGAGCAGTACTTC
CASSLSGQGGVFEQYF
>-|-|TRBV7-9|TRBJ1-1
TGTGCCAGCAGCTCTCGGACAGCTACCAGTGAAGCTTTCTTT
CASSSRTATSEAFF
>-|TRBD1|TRBV6-5|TRBJ2-7
TGTGCCAGCAGTTACCCCGGGACAGCAGTCTACGAGCAGTACTTC
CASSYPGTAVYEQYF
>few|-|TRBV7-7|TRBJ2-7
TGTGCTAGCAGCCTCGGTAGGGGGGCCTCCTACGAGCAGTACTTC
CASSLGRGASYEQYF
>few|TRBD1|TRBV27|TRBJ2-7
TGTGCCAGCAGTTCCCTGCGGACAGGGGTTACTGAGCAGTACTTC
CASSSLRTGVTEQYF
>-|-|TRBV7-9|TRBJ2-7
TGTGCCAGCAGCCCCAGGGTCAATGAGCAGTACTTC
CASSPRVNEQYF
>-|TRBD1|TRBV6-6|TRBJ2-5
TGTGCCAGCAGCCCCCACCCTTTGACAGGGGGCGGAGAGACCCAGTACTTC
CASSPHPLTGGGETQYF
>few|-|TRBV28|TRBJ2-5
TGTGCCAGCAGTTTGATCCGGAAAGAGACCCAGTACTTC
CASSLIRKETQYF
>once|TRBD1|TRBV3-1|TRBJ1-5
TGTGCCAGCAGCCAAGAGTTAGGGGGCAGTCAGCCCCAGCATTTT
CASSQELGGSQPQHF
>once|TRBD2|TRBV6-2/TRBV6-3|TRBJ2-3
TGTGCCAGCAGTTCCCCCCCCTATAGCGGGGGGCTCCTCACAGATACGCAGTATTTT
CASSSPPYSGGLLTDTQYF
>-|-|TRBV5-6|TRBJ1-5
TGTGCCAGCAGCTGGCCAGGTCTACAGCCCCAGCATTTT
CASSWPGLQPQHF
>many|TRBD1|TRBV7-9|TRBJ2-1
TGTGCCAGCGGTGGACAGGGGATATACAATGAGCAGTTCTTC
CASGGQGIYNEQFF
>-|-|TRBV13|TRBJ2-5
TGTGCCAGCAGCGACGGGACATTGAGAGAGGAGACCCAGTACTTC
CASSDGTLREETQYF
>-|TRBD1|TRBV5-1|TRBJ1-1
TGCGCCAGCAGCTTACAGGGGTCGGCGAACACTGAAGCTTTCTTT
CASSLQGSANTEAFF
>-|-|TRBV11-2|TRBJ2-7
TGTGCCAGCAGCGGTGCATCCTTCTCCTACGAGCAGTACTTC
CASSGASFSYEQYF
>few|-|TRBV29-1|TRBJ2-5
TGCAGCGGAACAGGGTTGGAGACCCAGTACTTC
CSGTGLETQYF
>few|TRBD2|TRBV29-1|TRBJ2-3
TGCAGCGTTGAAACGGGCCTAGCGGGACAGCATAGAGGCGGCACAGATACGCAGTATTTT
CSVETGLAGQHRGGTDTQYF
>-|TRBD1|TRBV3-1|TRBJ2-5
TGTGCCAGCAGCCAAGGGGGACAGTCCCGAGAGACCCAGTACTTC
CASSQGGQSRETQYF
>-|TRBD1|TRBV20-1|TRBJ1-5
TGCGGTGCTCGCCGGACAGGGGCAGGGCAGCCCCAGCATTTT
CGARRTGAGQPQHF
>-|TRBD1|TRBV13|TRBJ1-2
TGTGCCAGCAGCTCACAGGGACAGGGAGACGTCTATGGCTACACCTTC
CASSSQGQGDVYGYTF
>-|-|TRBV4-1|TRBJ1-2
TGCGCCAGCAGCCAAGCCGTGACTGACAACTATGGCTACACCTTC
CASSQAVTDNYGYTF